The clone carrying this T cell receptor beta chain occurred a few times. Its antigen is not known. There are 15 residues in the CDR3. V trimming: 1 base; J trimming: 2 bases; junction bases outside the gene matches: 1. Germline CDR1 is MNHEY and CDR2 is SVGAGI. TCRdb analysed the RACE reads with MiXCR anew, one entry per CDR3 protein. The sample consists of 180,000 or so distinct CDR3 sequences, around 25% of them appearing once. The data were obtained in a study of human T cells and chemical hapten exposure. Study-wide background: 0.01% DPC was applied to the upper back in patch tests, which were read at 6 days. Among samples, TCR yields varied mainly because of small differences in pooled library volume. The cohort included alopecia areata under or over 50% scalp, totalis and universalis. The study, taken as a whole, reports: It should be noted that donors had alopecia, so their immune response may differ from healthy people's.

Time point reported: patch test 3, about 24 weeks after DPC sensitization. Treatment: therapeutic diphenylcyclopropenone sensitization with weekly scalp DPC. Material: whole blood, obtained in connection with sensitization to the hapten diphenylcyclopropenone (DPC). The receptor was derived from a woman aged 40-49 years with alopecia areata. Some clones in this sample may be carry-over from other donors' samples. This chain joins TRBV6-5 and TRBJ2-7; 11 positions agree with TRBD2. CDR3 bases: TGTGCCAGCAGTTACTTAGCGGGAGGGCCCTACGAGCAGTACTTC. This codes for CASSYLAGGPYEQYF.